The 11 T cell receptor beta chains below were found in one sample sequenced in a study of blood T cell repertoires in COVID-19. The data were produced by immunoSEQ multiplex PCR, yet TCRdb's version contains in-frame clones alone and is incomplete. The sample has 110,000 to 150,000 clones, nearly 85% seen once. Sequencing input: peripheral blood. Receptor source: a human donor in a cohort sampled during active COVID-19.

This chain links TRBV19 with TRBJ2-7; TRBD1 matches at 8 bases. Germline values: CDR1 LNHDA, CDR2 SQIVND (reference sequence). V trimming: 3 bases; J trimming: 2 bases; junction bases outside the gene matches: 15. The CDR3 runs 18 residues. CDR3 DNA: TGTGCCAGTAGTATCCTACTTATAGACAGGGGTTTCACCTACGAGCAGTACTTC. This gives the protein CASSILLIDRGFTYEQYF.

The rearrangement links TRBV7-2 to TRBJ2-7, with 8 bases that match TRBD2. This CDR3 spans 16 amino acids. Germline trimming cut 3 bases from V and 0 bases from J; bases unmatched to any gene: 7. CDR1 and CDR2 (germline): SGHTA, FQGNSA. The CDR3 loop reads CASSLGGGFSSYEQYF. The CDR3 region has the DNA TGTGCCAGCAGCTTGGGCGGGGGGTTTAGCTCCTACGAGCAGTACTTC.

The rearrangement uses TRBV5-6 and TRBJ2-1, with D perhaps matching TRBD2 (7 bases). Germline CDR1 is SGHDT and CDR2 is YYEEEE. The CDR3 is 14 amino acids. Trimming removed 3 bases at V and 8 bases at J, with 15 bases between. CDR3 protein: CASSSPGGWDEQFF. The DNA of the CDR3 is TGTGCCAGCAGCTCCCCGGGGGGCTGGGATGAGCAGTTCTTC.

CDR3 amino acids: CASSDPTGVDTEAFF. DNA of the CDR3: TGTGCCAGCAGTGACCCGACAGGGGTTGACACTGAAGCTTTCTTT. The chain recombines TRBV25-1 with TRBJ1-1, with 8 bases aligning to TRBD1. The V gene's germline CDR1 is MGHDK and CDR2 SYGVNS. After removal of 3 bases from V and 3 bases from J, the junction contained 6 bases not matched to a gene. This CDR3 has 15 residues.

The genes are TRBV5-1 and TRBJ1-4; 10 bases match TRBD1. V was pared by 5 bases and J by 8 bases, with 9 bases of the junction left unmatched. This CDR3 contains 15 residues. The germline V gene has CDR1 SGHRS and CDR2 YFSETQ. This chain's CDR3 is CASRPRTGGPEKLFF. The CDR3 DNA reads TGCGCCAGCAGACCTCGGACAGGGGGGCCGGAAAAACTGTTTTTT.

The chain recombines TRBV12-3 or TRBV12-4 with TRBJ1-1; D not resolved. CDR3 size: 13 residues. V shed 7 bases and J shed 2 bases, with 11 bases lying between them. The DNA of the CDR3 is TGTGCCAGCATGGACGGGATAAACACTGAAGCTTTCTTT. Amino acid sequence: CASMDGINTEAFF.

This chain connects TRBV11-3 to TRBJ2-7; tentatively, D is TRBD1 (5 bases). The V and J ends lost 5 bases and 3 bases respectively, with 17 bases between them. The CDR3 runs to 15 residues. Germline CDR1 reads SGHNT; CDR2 reads YENEEA. CDR3 nucleotide sequence: TGTGCCAGCAGCCCGCGGCTCCAGGGCTTCTACGAGCAGTACGTC. Translated: CASSPRLQGFYEQYV.

The rearrangement joins TRBV6-2 or TRBV6-3 to TRBJ2-5, with TRBD1 matching over 9 bases. The CDR3 sequence is 15 residues long. Germline trimming cut 6 bases from V and 5 bases from J; bases unmatched to any gene: 10. CDR1 is MNHEY, CDR2 SVGEGT, per germline. The CDR3 loop reads CASSLTGTGRETQYF. Here the CDR3 DNA reads TGTGCCAGCAGCTTAACCGGGACAGGGCGGGAGACCCAGTACTTC.

The J gene is TRBJ1-2, the V gene TRBV11-3; 9 bases match TRBD1. Germline loops: CDR1 SGHNT, CDR2 YENEEA. V gave up 3 bases and J gave up 7 bases; unmatched junction bases: 9. The CDR3 is 15 amino acids. Here the CDR3 DNA reads TGTGCCAGCAGCTTGAGTGCACAGGGGGCGGGTGGCTACACCTTC. Its protein is CASSLSAQGAGGYTF.

V is TRBV5-1 and J is TRBJ1-1; D is unclear. The germline V gene has CDR1 SGHRS and CDR2 YFSETQ. Trimming stripped 5 bases from V and 5 bases from J, with 19 bases between. This CDR3 is built from 15 residues. This CDR3 reads CASSNSGSQQTEAFF. The CDR3 coding sequence is TGCGCCAGCAGTAATTCCGGCAGCCAACAGACTGAAGCTTTCTTT.

The J gene is TRBJ1-5, the V gene TRBV30; D is uncertain. V was pared by 1 base and J by 2 bases, with 15 bases between. The CDR3 consists of 16 residues. Germline V gene lookup returns CDR1 GTSNPN and CDR2 SVGIG (reference sequence). CDR3: CAWSEGPRVGNQPQHF. As DNA, the CDR3 is TGTGCCTGGAGTGAAGGACCGAGGGTTGGCAATCAGCCCCAGCATTTT.